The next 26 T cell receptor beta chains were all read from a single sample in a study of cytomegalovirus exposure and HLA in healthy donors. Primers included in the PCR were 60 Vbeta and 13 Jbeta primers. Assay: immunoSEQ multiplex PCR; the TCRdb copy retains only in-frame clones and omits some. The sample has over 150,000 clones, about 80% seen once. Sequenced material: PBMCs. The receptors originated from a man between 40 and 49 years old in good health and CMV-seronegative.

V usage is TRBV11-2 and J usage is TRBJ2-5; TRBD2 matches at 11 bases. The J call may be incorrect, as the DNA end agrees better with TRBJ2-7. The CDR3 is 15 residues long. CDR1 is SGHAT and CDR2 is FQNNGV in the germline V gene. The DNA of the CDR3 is TGTGCCAGCAGCTTAGAAACTAGCGGGAGTTACGAGCAGTACTTC. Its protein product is CASSLETSGSYEQYF.

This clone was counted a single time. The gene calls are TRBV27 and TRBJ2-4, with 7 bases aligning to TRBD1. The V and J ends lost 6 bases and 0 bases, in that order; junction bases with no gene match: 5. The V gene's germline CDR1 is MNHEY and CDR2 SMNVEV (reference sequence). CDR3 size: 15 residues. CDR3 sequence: CASRVQGLAKNIQYF. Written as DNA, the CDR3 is TGTGCCAGCAGAGTACAGGGGTTAGCCAAAAACATTCAGTACTTC.

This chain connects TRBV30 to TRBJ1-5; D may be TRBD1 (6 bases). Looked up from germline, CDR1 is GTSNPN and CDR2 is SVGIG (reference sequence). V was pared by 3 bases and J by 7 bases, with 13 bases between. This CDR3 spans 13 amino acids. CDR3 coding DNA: TGTGCCTGGAGCCAGGGGAGCCACCAGCCCCAGCATTTT. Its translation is CAWSQGSHQPQHF.

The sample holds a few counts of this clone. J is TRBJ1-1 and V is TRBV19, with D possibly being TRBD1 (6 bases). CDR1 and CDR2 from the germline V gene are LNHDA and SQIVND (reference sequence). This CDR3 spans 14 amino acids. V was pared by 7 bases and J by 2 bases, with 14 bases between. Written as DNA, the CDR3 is TGTGCCAGTAACAAGAACAGGGACAACACTGAAGCTTTCTTT. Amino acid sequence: CASNKNRDNTEAFF.

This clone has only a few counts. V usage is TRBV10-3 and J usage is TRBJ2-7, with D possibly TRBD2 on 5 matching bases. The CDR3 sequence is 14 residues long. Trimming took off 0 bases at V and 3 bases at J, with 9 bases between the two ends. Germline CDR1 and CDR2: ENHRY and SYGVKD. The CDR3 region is CAISESLDSYEQYF. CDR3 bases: TGTGCCATCAGTGAGTCACTAGATAGCTACGAGCAGTACTTC.

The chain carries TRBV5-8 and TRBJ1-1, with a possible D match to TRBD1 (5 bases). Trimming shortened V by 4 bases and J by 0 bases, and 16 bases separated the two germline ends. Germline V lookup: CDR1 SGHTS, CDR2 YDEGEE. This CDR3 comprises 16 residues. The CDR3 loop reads CASSPEVRAMNTEAFF. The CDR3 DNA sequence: TGTGCCAGCAGCCCCGAAGTCAGGGCAATGAACACTGAAGCTTTCTTT.

CDR3 loop: CASSETGGRGNTIYF. CDR3 sequence (DNA): TGTGCCAGCAGTGAAACAGGGGGACGGGGAAACACCATATATTTT. The chain employs TRBV2 and TRBJ1-3; TRBD1 agrees at 8 bases. This CDR3 is 15 amino acids long. After removal of 2 bases from V and 4 bases from J, the junction contained 4 bases not matched to a gene. Germline CDR1 reads SNHLY; CDR2 reads FYNNEI.

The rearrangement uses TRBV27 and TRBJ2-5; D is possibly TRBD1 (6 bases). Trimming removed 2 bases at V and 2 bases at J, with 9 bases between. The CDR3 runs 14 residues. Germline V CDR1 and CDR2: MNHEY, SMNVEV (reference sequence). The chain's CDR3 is CASSLRRGQETQYF. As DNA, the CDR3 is TGTGCCAGCAGTTTACGCAGGGGACAAGAGACCCAGTACTTC.

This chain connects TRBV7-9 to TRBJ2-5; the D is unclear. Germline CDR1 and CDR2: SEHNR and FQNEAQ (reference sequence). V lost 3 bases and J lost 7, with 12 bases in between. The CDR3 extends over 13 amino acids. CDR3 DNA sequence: TGTGCCAGCAGCTTTGAAAACGTCGGGACCCAGTACTTC. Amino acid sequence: CASSFENVGTQYF.

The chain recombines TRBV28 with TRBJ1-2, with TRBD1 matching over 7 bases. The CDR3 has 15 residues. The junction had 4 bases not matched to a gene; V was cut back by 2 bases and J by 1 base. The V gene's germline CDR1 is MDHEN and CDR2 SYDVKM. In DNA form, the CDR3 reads TGTGCCAGCAGTTTAGACAGGGAGGTTAACTATGGCTACACCTTC. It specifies CASSLDREVNYGYTF.

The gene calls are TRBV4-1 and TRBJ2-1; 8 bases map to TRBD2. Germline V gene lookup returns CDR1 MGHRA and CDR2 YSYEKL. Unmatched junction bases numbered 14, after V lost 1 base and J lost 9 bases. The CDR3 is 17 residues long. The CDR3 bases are TGCGCCAGCAGCCAAGGATTAGCGGGATTTTCATATGGTGAGCAGTTCTTC. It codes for CASSQGLAGFSYGEQFF.

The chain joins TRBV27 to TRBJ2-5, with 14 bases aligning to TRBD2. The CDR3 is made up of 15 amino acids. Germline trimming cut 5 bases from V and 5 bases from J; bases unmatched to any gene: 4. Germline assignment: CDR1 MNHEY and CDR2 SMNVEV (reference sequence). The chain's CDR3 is CASSLGLAGVETQYF. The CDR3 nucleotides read TGTGCCAGCAGTCTGGGACTAGCGGGAGTGGAGACCCAGTACTTC.

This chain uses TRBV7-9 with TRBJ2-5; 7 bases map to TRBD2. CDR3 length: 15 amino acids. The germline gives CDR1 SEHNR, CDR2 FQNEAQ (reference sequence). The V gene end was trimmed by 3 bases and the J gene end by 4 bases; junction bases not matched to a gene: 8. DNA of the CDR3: TGTGCCAGCAGCTTCTGGGGCGGGAGCCGAGAGACCCAGTACTTC. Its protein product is CASSFWGGSRETQYF.

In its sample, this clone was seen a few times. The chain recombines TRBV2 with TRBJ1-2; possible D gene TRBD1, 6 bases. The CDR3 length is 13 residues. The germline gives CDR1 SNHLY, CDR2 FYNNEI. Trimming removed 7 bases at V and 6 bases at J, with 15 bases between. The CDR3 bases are TGTGCCAGCATCCCAACCAGGGGCGATGGCTACACCTTC. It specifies CASIPTRGDGYTF.

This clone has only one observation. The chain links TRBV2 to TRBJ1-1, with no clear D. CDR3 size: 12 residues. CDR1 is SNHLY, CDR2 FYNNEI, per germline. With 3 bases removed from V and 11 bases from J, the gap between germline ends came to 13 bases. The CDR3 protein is CASSEQAFGAFF. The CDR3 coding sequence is TGTGCCAGCAGTGAGCAAGCGTTCGGTGCTTTCTTT. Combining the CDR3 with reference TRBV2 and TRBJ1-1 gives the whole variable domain EPEVTQTPSHQVTQMGQEVILRCVPISNHLYFYWYRQILGQKVEFLVSFYNNEISEKSEIFDDQFSVERPDGSNFTLKIRSTKLEDSAMYFCASSEQAFGAFFGQGTRLTVV.

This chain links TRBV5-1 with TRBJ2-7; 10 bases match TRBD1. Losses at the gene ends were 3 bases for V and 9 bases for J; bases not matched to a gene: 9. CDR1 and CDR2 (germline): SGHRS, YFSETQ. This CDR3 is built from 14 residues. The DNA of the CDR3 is TGCGCCAGCAGCTGGGACAGGGGTGAGTTTGGGCAGTACTTC. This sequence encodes CASSWDRGEFGQYF.

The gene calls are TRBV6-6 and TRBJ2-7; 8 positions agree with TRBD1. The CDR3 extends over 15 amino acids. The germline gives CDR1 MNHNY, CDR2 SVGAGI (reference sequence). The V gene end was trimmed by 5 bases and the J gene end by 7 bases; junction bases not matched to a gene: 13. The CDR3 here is CASSPQTGGYGEQYF. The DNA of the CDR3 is TGTGCCAGCAGTCCCCAAACAGGGGGTTATGGTGAGCAGTACTTC.

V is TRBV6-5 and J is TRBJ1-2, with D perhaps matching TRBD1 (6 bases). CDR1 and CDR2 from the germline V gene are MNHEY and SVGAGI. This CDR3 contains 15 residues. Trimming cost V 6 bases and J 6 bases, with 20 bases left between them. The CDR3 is CASRPRGRESDGYTF. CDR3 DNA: TGTGCCAGCAGGCCCAGGGGCAGGGAGAGTGATGGCTACACCTTC.

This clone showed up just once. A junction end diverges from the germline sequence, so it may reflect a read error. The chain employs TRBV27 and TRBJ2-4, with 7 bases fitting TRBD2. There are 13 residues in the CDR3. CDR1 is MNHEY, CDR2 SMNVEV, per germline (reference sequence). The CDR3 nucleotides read TGTGCCAGCAGTTTAACCGGGGAGGGGAAGGAAGGCTTC. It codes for CASSLTGEGKEGF.

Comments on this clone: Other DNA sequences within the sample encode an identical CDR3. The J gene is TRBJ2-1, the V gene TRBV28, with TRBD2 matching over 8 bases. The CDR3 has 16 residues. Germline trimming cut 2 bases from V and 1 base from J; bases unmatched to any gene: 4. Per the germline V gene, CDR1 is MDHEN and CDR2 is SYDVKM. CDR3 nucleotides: TGTGCCAGCAGTTTAGCGGGAGGAGGTTCCTACAATGAGCAGTTCTTC. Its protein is CASSLAGGGSYNEQFF.

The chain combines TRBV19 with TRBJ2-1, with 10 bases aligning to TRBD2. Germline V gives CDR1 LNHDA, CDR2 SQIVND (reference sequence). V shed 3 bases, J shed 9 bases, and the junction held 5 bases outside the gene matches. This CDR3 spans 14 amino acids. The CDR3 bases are TGTGCCAGTAGTATTCGGCTAGCGGGAGCTGAGCAGTTCTTC. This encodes CASSIRLAGAEQFF.

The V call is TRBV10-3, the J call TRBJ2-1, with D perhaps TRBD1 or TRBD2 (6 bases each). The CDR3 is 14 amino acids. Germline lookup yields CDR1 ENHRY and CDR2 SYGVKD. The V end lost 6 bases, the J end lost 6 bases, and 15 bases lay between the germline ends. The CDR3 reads CAISEGGLINEQFF. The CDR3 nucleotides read TGTGCCATCAGCGAGGGGGGACTCATCAATGAGCAGTTCTTC.

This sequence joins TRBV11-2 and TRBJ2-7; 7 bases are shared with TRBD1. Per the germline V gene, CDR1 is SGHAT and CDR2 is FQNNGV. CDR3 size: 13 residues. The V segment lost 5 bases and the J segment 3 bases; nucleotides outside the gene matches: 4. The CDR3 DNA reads TGTGCCAGCAGCCCCGACAGGGACTACGAGCAGTACTTC. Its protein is CASSPDRDYEQYF.

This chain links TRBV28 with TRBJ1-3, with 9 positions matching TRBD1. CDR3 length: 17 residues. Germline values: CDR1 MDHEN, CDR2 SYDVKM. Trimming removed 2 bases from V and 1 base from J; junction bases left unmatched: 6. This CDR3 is CASSLGTGIGSGNTIYF. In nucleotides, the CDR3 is TGTGCCAGCAGTTTAGGGACAGGGATAGGGTCTGGAAACACCATATATTTT.

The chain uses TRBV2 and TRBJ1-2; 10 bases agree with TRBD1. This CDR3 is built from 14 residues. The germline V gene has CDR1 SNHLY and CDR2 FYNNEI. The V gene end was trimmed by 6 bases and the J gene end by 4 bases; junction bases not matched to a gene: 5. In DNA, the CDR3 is TGTGCCAGCAGGGGGACAGGGGATCGCTATGGCTACACCTTC. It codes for CASRGTGDRYGYTF.

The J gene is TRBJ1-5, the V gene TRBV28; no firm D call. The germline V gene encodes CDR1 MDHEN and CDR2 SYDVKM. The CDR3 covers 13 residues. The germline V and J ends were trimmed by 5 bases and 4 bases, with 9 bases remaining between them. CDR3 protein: CASSRHLNQPQHF. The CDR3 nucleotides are TGTGCCAGCAGTCGACATCTAAATCAGCCCCAGCATTTT.